This T cell receptor (beta chain) was identified during a study of blood T cells in healthy people across ages. For the second PCR, which ran for about 6 to 11 cycles, a sample-barcoded 5' primer and a J-beta primer mix were used. Each sample provided no less than 2.5 million CDR3-containing paired-end reads. TCRdb analysed the 5' RACE reads with MiXCR anew, one entry per CDR3 protein. Among about 780,000 distinct CDR3 sequences listed, roughly 24% were seen once. Trimming removed 2 bases from V and 10 bases from J, with 17 bases in between. CDR3 length: 14 amino acids. Germline-derived CDR1 and CDR2 are MNHEY and SVGAGI. These data were also filed under a second study, of T cells of mothers and their children. From that study: Related mother-child pairs shared slightly more overlap than unrelated pairs, but the difference was non-significant.

The clonotype comes from a boy younger than 18 in good health. The rearrangement uses TRBV6-5 and TRBJ1-1; D gene unclear. The sample taken for sequencing was blood. The CDR3 protein is CASSYLLSGLGAFF. CDR3 sequence (DNA): TGTGCCAGCAGTTACCTGCTTTCCGGACTTGGAGCTTTCTTT.